Following are 31 T cell receptor beta chains from one sample sequenced in a study of CD8+ T cells in alopecia areata. Treatment reported: oral pan-JAK inhibitor, 5-10 mg twice daily. In each case, RNA was isolated and then reverse transcribed into cDNA as the sequencing template. The assay was immunoSEQ multiplex PCR, and TCRdb's table has in-frame clones only and misses some. The data hold about 190,000 clones, with 60% to 70% observed a single time. The sample in question was CD4+ T cells sorted from blood, obtained at week 4, from a patient treated with tofacitinib. These receptors were obtained from a human donor with alopecia areata.

This clone was seen only once. The chain links TRBV6-1 to TRBJ2-1, with D uncertain. CDR3 length: 15 residues. V dropped 5 bases and J dropped 0 bases, with 11 bases sitting between them. The germline CDR1 and CDR2 sequences are MNHNS and SASEGT. Here the CDR3 DNA reads TGTGCCAGCAGTCCTCGATCTAGCTCCTACAATGAGCAGTTCTTC. It specifies CASSPRSSSYNEQFF.

As for this clone: Other DNA sequences from this sample encode an identical CDR3 as well. This chain uses TRBV15 with TRBJ2-5, with D tentatively TRBD1 (5 bases). The V gene lost 2 bases and the J gene lost 2 bases, with 9 bases spanning the gap. The length of the CDR3 is 14 residues. CDR1 is LNHNV, CDR2 YYDKDF, per germline (reference sequence). The CDR3 DNA is TGTGCCACCAGCAGACAGGGTCGGCAAGAGACCCAGTACTTC. Translated, it gives CATSRQGRQETQYF.

This clone was found a few times. The rearrangement joins TRBV5-4 to TRBJ2-3, with D maybe TRBD2 (5 bases). The CDR3 is made up of 15 amino acids. V was shortened by 4 bases and J by 8 bases, with 20 bases between the two germline ends. CDR1 is SGHNT, CDR2 YYREEE, per germline (reference sequence). The chain's CDR3 is CASSVRASSLGTQYF. The CDR3 coding sequence is TGTGCCAGCAGCGTGAGGGCTAGCTCCTTGGGTACGCAGTATTTT.

V gene TRBV7-8 combines with J gene TRBJ1-2; 7 bases match TRBD1. The germline gives CDR1 SGHVS, CDR2 FQNEAQ. J gave up 2 bases and V 7 bases, and 10 bases lay outside the gene matches. This CDR3 is 15 amino acids long. CDR3 in amino acids: CASNLGGRINYGYTF. CDR3 bases: TGTGCCAGCAACCTAGGGGGCAGGATAAACTATGGCTACACCTTC.

CDR3 DNA sequence: TGCGCCAGCAGCTCAAAGGCGGCGGGGAGCACAGATACGCAGTATTTT. It yields the protein CASSSKAAGSTDTQYF. V usage is TRBV5-1 and J usage is TRBJ2-3; D might be TRBD2 (6 bases). The V gene lost 3 bases and the J gene lost 0 bases, with 14 bases spanning the gap. The CDR3 loop spans 16 amino acids. Germline V gene sequence: CDR1 SGHRS, CDR2 YFSETQ.

Comment on this clone: Other DNA sequences in this sample translate to the same CDR3. The genes are TRBV4-2 and TRBJ2-5; possible D gene TRBD1, 5 bases. V lost 1 base to trimming and J lost 3 bases, with 9 bases between them. In germline, CDR1 is LGHNA, CDR2 YNFKEQ. This CDR3 contains 14 residues. The CDR3 region is CASSQGTDKETQYF. The CDR3 bases are TGTGCCAGCAGCCAAGGGACGGACAAAGAGACCCAGTACTTC.

This clone has more than one count but fewer than ten. V and J are TRBV5-1 and TRBJ1-4; maybe TRBD1 (6 bases). CDR1 is SGHRS and CDR2 is YFSETQ in the germline V gene. The V end lost 3 bases, the J end lost 8 bases, and 14 bases lay between the germline ends. The CDR3 is 14 residues long. CDR3 loop: CASSSTGGLEKLFF. CDR3 DNA sequence: TGCGCCAGCAGCTCAACGGGGGGCTTGGAAAAACTGTTTTTT. The full variable domain, its missing parts supplied by reference TRBV5-1 and TRBJ1-4, is KAGVTQTPRYLIKTRGQQVTLSCSPISGHRSVSWYQQTPGQGLQFLFEYFSETQRNKGNFPGRFSGRQFSNSRSEMNVSTLELGDSALYLCASSSTGGLEKLFFGSGTQLSVL.

The genes are TRBV5-1 and TRBJ2-7; no reliable D call. CDR3 length: 13 residues. Germline loops: CDR1 SGHRS, CDR2 YFSETQ. Trimming removed 0 bases at V and 6 bases at J, with 10 bases between. The CDR3 coding sequence is TGCGCCAGCAGCTTGGGGTCCTCCGGCGAGCAGTACTTC. This codes for CASSLGSSGEQYF.

The V and J genes are TRBV5-6 and TRBJ1-1, with a tentative D call TRBD1 (5 bases). CDR1 is SGHDT, CDR2 YYEEEE, per germline. The length of the CDR3 is 15 residues. Trimming removed 3 bases from V and 1 base from J, with 13 bases in between. The chain's CDR3 is CASSSRQTRNTEAFF. The CDR3 bases are TGTGCCAGCAGCTCCCGACAGACAAGGAACACTGAAGCTTTCTTT.

In its sample, this clone was seen once. The chain recombines TRBV7-2 with TRBJ2-7; 7 bases line up with TRBD2. This CDR3 is 15 amino acids long. After removal of 1 base from V and 3 bases from J, the junction contained 6 bases not matched to a gene. Germline V gene sequence: CDR1 SGHTA, CDR2 FQGNSA. The CDR3 DNA is TGTGCCAGCAGCTTAGTCGGGAGGATAGTCTACGAGCAGTACTTC. Its protein is CASSLVGRIVYEQYF.

The rearrangement links TRBV29-1 to TRBJ1-2; weak D call: TRBD1 (6 bases). CDR3 length: 15 residues. V lost 5 bases, J lost 4 bases, and 20 bases lay in between. CDR1 is SQVTM, CDR2 ANQGSEA, per germline. The CDR3 sequence is CSVIVRDTLVYGYTF. The CDR3, as DNA: TGCAGCGTTATCGTCCGGGACACCCTAGTCTATGGCTACACCTTC.

This clone has more than one count but fewer than ten. The rearrangement links TRBV29-1 to TRBJ2-1; 12 bases align to TRBD2. After removal of 5 bases from V and 8 bases from J, the junction contained 7 bases not matched to a gene. The germline CDR1 and CDR2 sequences are SQVTM and ANQGSEA. This CDR3 spans 14 amino acids. CDR3 loop: CSVWTSGKGDEQFF. DNA of the CDR3: TGCAGCGTTTGGACTAGCGGGAAGGGGGATGAGCAGTTCTTC.

This sequence joins TRBV29-1 and TRBJ2-3; D call uncertain. Looked up from germline, CDR1 is SQVTM and CDR2 is ANQGSEA. V dropped 8 bases and J dropped 0 bases, with 15 bases sitting between them. This CDR3 has 14 residues. CDR3 amino acids: CSIAAASSTDTQYF. CDR3 sequence (DNA): TGCAGCATCGCCGCGGCGTCTAGCACAGATACGCAGTATTTT.

This clone was found a few times. CDR3 in amino acids: CAISTTGLNTEAFF. In DNA form, the CDR3 reads TGTGCCATCAGTACCACAGGACTCAACACTGAAGCTTTCTTT. This chain uses TRBV10-3 with TRBJ1-1; the D gene is possibly TRBD1 (5 bases). Germline V lookup: CDR1 ENHRY, CDR2 SYGVKD. Trimming shortened V by 5 bases and J by 2 bases, and 12 bases separated the two germline ends. CDR3 length: 14 residues.

The table lists this clone with a few counts. The chain has TRBV29-1 and TRBJ2-2; D is uncertain. Germline V gene sequence: CDR1 SQVTM, CDR2 ANQGSEA. CDR3 length: 13 residues. The DNA for the CDR3 is TGCTCGCGGCAGGATCTGAACACCGGGGAGCTGTTTTTT. Its protein product is CSRQDLNTGELFF.

V gene TRBV6-6 combines with J gene TRBJ2-7; 11 positions match TRBD1. This CDR3 comprises 16 residues. Germline CDR1 is MNHNY and CDR2 is SVGAGI (reference sequence). Trimming cost V 2 bases and J 3 bases; bases outside gene matches: 6. The CDR3 reads CASSYTTGTGGYEQYF. In nucleotides, the CDR3 is TGTGCCAGCAGTTACACGACCGGGACAGGGGGCTACGAGCAGTACTTC.

The chain joins TRBV11-2 to TRBJ2-3; 7 nucleotides agree with TRBD1. This CDR3 region has 18 residues. Trimming at V came to 2 bases and at J to 6 bases, leaving 17 bases not matched to a gene. Germline V gives CDR1 SGHAT, CDR2 FQNNGV. Here the CDR3 DNA reads TGTGCCAGCAGCTTACGTAGGGGGCGAACTATAGCCGCCGATACGCAGTATTTT. Residues: CASSLRRGRTIAADTQYF.

The J gene is TRBJ2-5, the V gene TRBV11-1; the D gene could be TRBD1 or TRBD2 (5 bases each). This CDR3 is built from 14 residues. Trimming removed 8 bases from V and 5 bases from J, with 18 bases in between. CDR1 and CDR2 from the germline V gene are SGHAT and FQDESV (reference sequence). CDR3 protein: CASGRTGAWETQYF. The CDR3 DNA sequence: TGTGCCAGCGGGCGAACCGGGGCTTGGGAGACCCAGTACTTC.

There are a few counts of this clone. J is TRBJ1-4 and V is TRBV30; D perhaps matches TRBD1 (6 bases). The CDR3 covers 17 residues. Germline values: CDR1 GTSNPN, CDR2 SVGIG (reference sequence). Trimming left V 5 bases short and J 0 bases short, with 19 bases between. CDR3 amino acids: CAWPEMTGNTTNEKLFF. CDR3 bases: TGTGCCTGGCCTGAAATGACAGGAAACACAACTAATGAAAAACTGTTTTTT.

The chain carries TRBV19 and TRBJ2-1, with 10 bases aligning to TRBD2. The CDR3 spans 16 residues. V lost 3 bases and J lost 5; bases outside the gene matches: 7. The V gene's germline CDR1 is LNHDA and CDR2 SQIVND (reference sequence). The CDR3 protein is CASSIPASGRHNEQFF. The CDR3 DNA follows: TGTGCCAGTAGTATTCCGGCTAGCGGGAGACACAATGAGCAGTTCTTC.

This clone was seen a handful of times. The V and J genes are TRBV7-9 and TRBJ2-1; TRBD1 is a possible D gene (6 bases). V lost 6 bases to trimming and J lost 13 bases, with 16 bases between them. Looked up from germline, CDR1 is SEHNR and CDR2 is FQNEAQ (reference sequence). The CDR3 extends over 12 amino acids. For the CDR3, the DNA is TGTGCCAGCAGTCGGGACATCAGGGATCAGTTCTTC. Its translation is CASSRDIRDQFF.

This clone was observed a few times. The J gene is TRBJ1-5, the V gene TRBV30; the match to TRBD1 covers 7 bases. CDR1 and CDR2 (germline): GTSNPN, SVGIG (reference sequence). The CDR3 has 14 residues. V was clipped by 1 base and J by 4 bases; unmatched bases: 4. The CDR3 nucleotides read TGTGCCTGGAGTGAGGGACAGATAAATCAGCCCCAGCATTTT. The encoded protein is CAWSEGQINQPQHF.

The V gene is TRBV19, the J gene TRBJ1-1; TRBD1 agrees at 8 bases. V shed 3 bases, J shed 4 bases, and the junction held 7 bases outside the gene matches. The CDR3 runs to 15 residues. Germline V CDR1 and CDR2: LNHDA, SQIVND (reference sequence). The CDR3 DNA reads TGTGCCAGTAGTATCGGACAGGGTTATGGCACTGAAGCTTTCTTT. This sequence encodes CASSIGQGYGTEAFF.

V is TRBV5-1 and J is TRBJ2-5; D gene unclear. Germline V gene sequence: CDR1 SGHRS, CDR2 YFSETQ. This CDR3 has 11 residues. V shed 2 bases and J shed 4 bases, with 3 bases lying between them. Here the CDR3 reads CASSFSETQYF. Here the CDR3 DNA reads TGCGCCAGCAGCTTTTCAGAGACCCAGTACTTC.

The V gene is TRBV4-2, the J gene TRBJ2-4, with 12 bases that match TRBD2. This CDR3 spans 20 amino acids. Per germline, CDR1 LGHNA and CDR2 YNFKEQ. J was trimmed by 2 bases and V by 1 base; bases with no gene match: 12. CDR3 DNA sequence: TGTGCCAGCAGCCAAGTGGGAGGGGAGACTAGCGGGAGCTCCAAAAACATTCAGTACTTC. As protein: CASSQVGGETSGSSKNIQYF.

This clone has only a few counts. This CDR3 is also generated by other DNA sequences in the sample. The V call is TRBV29-1, the J call TRBJ2-2, with 7 bases identical to TRBD1. Germline lookup yields CDR1 SQVTM and CDR2 ANQGSEA. V lost 6 bases, J lost 4 bases, and 5 bases stayed unmatched. CDR3 length: 13 residues. The CDR3 sequence is CSVRTGGTGELFF. CDR3 in DNA: TGCAGCGTCCGGACAGGCGGCACCGGGGAGCTGTTTTTT.

In this sample, this clone turned up once. The chain uses TRBV6-6 and TRBJ1-2; perhaps TRBD1 as D (5 bases). The CDR3 consists of 14 residues. Germline values: CDR1 MNHNY, CDR2 SVGAGI (reference sequence). Between the trimmed V and J ends, which lost 6 bases and 2 bases, there was a span of 13 bases. CDR3 sequence reads: CASSPGTVNYGYTF. As DNA, the CDR3 is TGTGCCAGCAGCCCTGGGACGGTAAACTATGGCTACACCTTC.

V and J are TRBV6-5 and TRBJ2-5; possible D gene TRBD2, 6 bases. CDR1 MNHEY and CDR2 SVGAGI come from the germline V gene. This CDR3 is built from 13 residues. With 6 bases removed from V and 7 bases from J, the gap between germline ends came to 15 bases. The CDR3 spells CASSAPGAGTQYF. The CDR3, as DNA: TGTGCCAGCAGCGCACCGGGAGCGGGGACCCAGTACTTC.

The chain employs TRBV29-1 and TRBJ2-4, with D perhaps TRBD1 or TRBD2 (6 bases each). The ends were cut back, 3 bases at V and 7 bases at J, with 19 bases in the middle. This CDR3 is built from 15 residues. Germline values: CDR1 SQVTM, CDR2 ANQGSEA. The chain's CDR3 is CSVEGNVGGGNIQYF. CDR3 DNA: TGCAGCGTTGAGGGGAATGTAGGGGGAGGTAACATTCAGTACTTC.

The V call is TRBV5-1, the J call TRBJ1-5, with 7 positions matching TRBD1. Per germline, CDR1 SGHRS and CDR2 YFSETQ. The V segment lost 2 bases and the J segment 0 bases; nucleotides outside the gene matches: 5. The CDR3 loop spans 16 amino acids. CDR3 bases: TGCGCCAGCAGCTTATCAGGGGGTTATAGCAATCAGCCCCAGCATTTT. Amino acids: CASSLSGGYSNQPQHF.

This clone appeared a few times. The chain employs TRBV5-1 and TRBJ1-1; 7 bases line up with TRBD1. This CDR3 contains 16 residues. Per the germline V gene, CDR1 is SGHRS and CDR2 is YFSETQ. The V gene end was trimmed by 0 bases and the J gene end by 0 bases; junction bases not matched to a gene: 5. The CDR3 is CASSLDPDRLNTEAFF. The CDR3 region has the DNA TGCGCCAGCAGCTTGGACCCGGACAGGCTGAACACTGAAGCTTTCTTT.